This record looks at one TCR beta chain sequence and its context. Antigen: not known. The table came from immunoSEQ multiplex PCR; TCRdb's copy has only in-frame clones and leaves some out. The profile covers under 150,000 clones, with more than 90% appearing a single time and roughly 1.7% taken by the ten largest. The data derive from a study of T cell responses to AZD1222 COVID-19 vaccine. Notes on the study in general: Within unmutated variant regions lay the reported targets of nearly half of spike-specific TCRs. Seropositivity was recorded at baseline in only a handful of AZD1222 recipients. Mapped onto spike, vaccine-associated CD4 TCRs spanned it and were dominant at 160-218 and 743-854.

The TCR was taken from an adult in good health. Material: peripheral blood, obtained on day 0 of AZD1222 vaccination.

The CDR3, as DNA: TGTGCCAGCAGTTCCGGACTAGCGGGAGTGGGGGAGCAGTACTTC. It codes for CASSSGLAGVGEQYF. The rearrangement joins TRBV6-2 or TRBV6-3 to TRBJ2-7; 13 bases agree with TRBD2. CDR3 size: 15 residues. Germline V gives CDR1 MNHEY, CDR2 SVGEGT. V lost 4 bases to trimming and J lost 7 bases; unmatched junction nucleotides: 7.